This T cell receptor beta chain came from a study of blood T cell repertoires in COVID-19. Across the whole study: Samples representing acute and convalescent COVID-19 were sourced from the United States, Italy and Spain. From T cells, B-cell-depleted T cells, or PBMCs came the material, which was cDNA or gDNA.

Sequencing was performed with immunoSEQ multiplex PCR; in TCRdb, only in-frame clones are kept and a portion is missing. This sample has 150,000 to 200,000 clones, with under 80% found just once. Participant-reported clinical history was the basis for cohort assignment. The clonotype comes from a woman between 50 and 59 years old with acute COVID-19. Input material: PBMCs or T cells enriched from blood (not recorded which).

The DNA for the CDR3 is TGTGCCAGCAGCTTAGCGGGCAGAAATAGCAATCAGCCCCAGCATTTT. This translates into CASSLAGRNSNQPQHF. This chain links TRBV7-2 with TRBJ1-5, with D unclear. In germline, CDR1 is SGHTA, CDR2 FQGNSA. With 0 bases removed from V and 0 bases from J, the gap between germline ends came to 9 bases. The length of the CDR3 is 16 residues.